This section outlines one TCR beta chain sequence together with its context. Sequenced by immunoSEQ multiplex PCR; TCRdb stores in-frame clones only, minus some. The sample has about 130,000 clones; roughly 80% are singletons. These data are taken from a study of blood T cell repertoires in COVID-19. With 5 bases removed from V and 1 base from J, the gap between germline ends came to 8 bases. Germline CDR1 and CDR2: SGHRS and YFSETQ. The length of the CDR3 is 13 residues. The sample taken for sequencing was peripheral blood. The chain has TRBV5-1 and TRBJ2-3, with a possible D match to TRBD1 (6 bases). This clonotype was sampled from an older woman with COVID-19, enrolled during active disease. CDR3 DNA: TGCGCCAGCAGGACAGGAGGCACAGATACGCAGTATTTT. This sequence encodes CASRTGGTDTQYF.